This TCR beta chain derives from a study of blood T cell repertoires in COVID-19. As for the study in general: Spain, Italy and the United States supplied samples that represented acute and convalescent COVID-19. PBMCs, B-cell-depleted T cells, or T cells were the source of the cDNA or gDNA that made up the material.

This CDR3 contains 11 residues. V was clipped by 5 bases and J by 4 bases, with 3 bases between them. From germline, CDR1 is MNHEY and CDR2 SVGAGI. Only in-frame clones appear in the TCRdb table, and some are missing; sequencing was by immunoSEQ multiplex PCR. The sample records 450,000 to 500,000 clones, around 85% being singletons. The sample was peripheral blood. The chain carries TRBV6-5 and TRBJ2-1; D call uncertain. This sequence originates from a human donor in a cohort sampled during active COVID-19. The CDR3 reads CASSPYNEQFF. The CDR3 DNA is TGTGCCAGCAGTCCTTACAATGAGCAGTTCTTC.